Described below is a single TCR beta chain sequence and its context. No antigen is known for it. The entry originates in a study of shared clonotypes between healthy human individuals. Study background: There were three CD4 naive, three CD4 memory, two CD8 naive and one CD8 memory plates per donor.

As processed by the authors: From ImmunoSEQ came sequences covering only the junction and carrying no quality scores, so filtering differed. The repertoire was sequenced with immunoSEQ multiplex PCR; TCRdb's copy has only in-frame clones and lacks some. The V and J calls and clone size come from that table; D and trimming were worked out from the DNA. Here the sample spans some 2,400,000 clones, around 95% being singletons. Regarding the study as a whole: Shared clonotypes across all four donors exceeded non-shared ones in generation probability.

The receptor was derived from a man between 18 and 29 years old in good health. The sample consisted of naive CD4+ T cells sorted from blood. The subset here: CD45RA+ positively selected.

The CDR3 loop is CASKGRRIRQPQHF. In DNA, the CDR3 is TGTGCCAGTAAAGGCCGAAGGATACGGCAGCCCCAGCATTTT. The rearrangement joins TRBV19 to TRBJ1-5; no clear D gene. Germline V gene sequence: CDR1 LNHDA, CDR2 SQIVND (reference sequence). V was cut by 7 bases and J by 7 bases, with 17 bases left in between. The CDR3 sequence is 14 residues long. Variable domain in full (rest from reference TRBV19 and TRBJ1-5): DGGITQSPKYLFRKEGQNVTLSCEQNLNHDAMYWYRQDPGQGLRLIYYSQIVNDFQKGDIAEGYSVSREKKESFPLTVTSAQKNPTAFYLCASKGRRIRQPQHFGDGTRLSIL.